The rows below give T cell receptor beta chains drawn from one sample of a study of T cells after yellow fever vaccination. Each CDR3 protein gets one entry after TCRdb re-called the 5' RACE reads with MiXCR. The sample gives around 350,000 distinct CDR3 sequences, more than 9% of which show up once; around 18% is in the top ten. The source was PBMCs, collected on the day of the first yellow fever vaccination. Receptors were obtained from a man aged 18 to 30 who received the YFV17D yellow fever vaccine. CDR3s include the opening cysteine and the closing phenylalanine or tryptophan. D genes are given only for firm matches. The size field is filled for only some rows; it gives once, few, many or a size class.

d_gene	abundance	v_gene	j_gene	CDR3nt	CDR3aa
-	few	TRBV30	TRBJ2-7	TGTGCCTGGAGTGTACCACAGGGCCGCTACGAGCAGTACTTC	CAWSVPQGRYEQYF
TRBD1	few	TRBV4-1	TRBJ2-7	TGCGCCAGCAGCTTGGACAGGGCCGAGCAGTACTTC	CASSLDRAEQYF
TRBD2	-	TRBV5-1	TRBJ2-5	TGCGCCAGCAGCTTGGGACTAGCGAGTGAGACCCAGTACTTC	CASSLGLASETQYF
-	-	TRBV7-2	TRBJ2-1	TGTGCCAGCAGCTTAGCGACCCCCGCGGGGCATCAGTTCTTC	CASSLATPAGHQFF
TRBD1	-	TRBV10-1	TRBJ2-3	TGCGCCAGCGCACCGGGACAGGGAATCGATACGCAGTATTTT	CASAPGQGIDTQYF
TRBD1	-	TRBV5-1	TRBJ1-2	TGCGCCAGCGCGGAGGGGGCCGGTGGCTACACCTTC	CASAEGAGGYTF
TRBD1	few	TRBV12-5	TRBJ1-1	TGTGCTAGTGGATGGGGGACAGGGGTGACTGAAGCTTTCTTT	CASGWGTGVTEAFF
-	-	TRBV18	TRBJ2-2	TGTGCCAGCTCACTTCAGGGTGCCGGGGAGCTGTTTTTT	CASSLQGAGELFF
TRBD1	few	TRBV6-8	TRBJ2-7	TGTGCCAGCAGATCCACGGCGGGGCTCAATTCCGGGACAGGGTTCTTTCTAGTAGCCTACGAGCAGTACTTC	CASRSTAGLNSGTGFFLVAYEQYF
-	many	TRBV7-2	TRBJ2-1	TGTGCCAGCAGCCCCTCACAGGGCTACAATGAGCAGTTCTTC	CASSPSQGYNEQFF
-	-	TRBV5-1	TRBJ1-6	TGCGCCAGCAGCTCCCGGACCGTGAGCTCCTATAATTCACCCCTCCACTTT	CASSSRTVSSYNSPLHF
-	few	TRBV6-1	TRBJ1-1	TGTGCCAGCAGTGACGATGGGGGGAGAGCTTTCTTT	CASSDDGGRAFF
-	few	TRBV6-6	TRBJ1-1	TGTGCCAGCAGTTGGGACCCTTACACTGAAGCTTTCTTT	CASSWDPYTEAFF
-	-	TRBV12-3/TRBV12-4	TRBJ2-3	TGTGCCAGCACCCCGGGTGTGGCAGGGGGCACAGATACGCAGTATTTT	CASTPGVAGGTDTQYF
-	few	TRBV20-1	TRBJ2-1	TGCAGTGCTAGCACGGAAATCCATTACAATGAGCAGTTCTTC	CSASTEIHYNEQFF
-	few	TRBV20-1	TRBJ1-1	TGCAGTGCTGGGGGCAGGAGGGGTAACACTGAAGCTTTCTTT	CSAGGRRGNTEAFF
TRBD1	few	TRBV10-3	TRBJ1-1	TGTGCCATCAGTTCCGGGACAGCCATGAACACTGAAGCTTTCTTT	CAISSGTAMNTEAFF
TRBD2	few	TRBV4-1	TRBJ2-3	TGCGCCAGCAGCCAAAGACTAGCGGGGGCCTCCTACTCTAGCACAGATACGCAGTATTTT	CASSQRLAGASYSSTDTQYF
-	-	TRBV7-2	TRBJ2-3	TGTGCCACCAGAGAGGGGCGGACGACAGATACGCAGTATTTT	CATREGRTTDTQYF
TRBD2	-	TRBV18	TRBJ2-2	TGTGCCAGCTCACCGCGGACTAGCTCGAACGGGGAGCTGTTTTTT	CASSPRTSSNGELFF
-	-	TRBV7-7	TRBJ2-2	TGTGCTAGCCAGGGTGGACCTGGGGAGCTGTTTTTT	CASQGGPGELFF
-	-	TRBV29-1	TRBJ2-7	TGCAGCGTTGGGCACAGGTCTTCGACTTCCTACGAGCAGTACTTC	CSVGHRSSTSYEQYF
-	few	TRBV10-2	TRBJ2-7	TGCGCCAGCAGCAAACCCGACCGCGAGCAGTACTTC	CASSKPDREQYF
TRBD1	-	TRBV5-1	TRBJ2-5	TGCGCCAGCAGCCAAGGACAGGGAAAAGAGACCCAGTACTTC	CASSQGQGKETQYF
-	-	TRBV4-1	TRBJ2-7	TGCGCCAGCAGCCAAGCCTATCTAACCGAGGGGCACTACGAGCAGTACTTC	CASSQAYLTEGHYEQYF
-	-	TRBV2	TRBJ2-7	TGTGCCAGCAGTGACTGGACACAATCCTACGAGCAGTACTTC	CASSDWTQSYEQYF
-	few	TRBV10-3	TRBJ2-3	TGTGCCATCAGTGAGTCATGGGAAGATACGCAGTATTTT	CAISESWEDTQYF
TRBD1	-	TRBV7-3	TRBJ2-1	TGTGCCAGCAGCTTAACTGGGGACAGGTACAATGAGCAGTTCTTC	CASSLTGDRYNEQFF
-	-	TRBV4-1	TRBJ1-3	TGCGCCAGCAGCTCGTGGCCCAGGAGCTCTGGAAACACCATATATTTT	CASSSWPRSSGNTIYF
-	many	TRBV5-1	TRBJ2-1	TGCGCCAGCAGCCGGCCGGGGGCGAATGAGCAGTTCTTC	CASSRPGANEQFF
-	few	TRBV11-2	TRBJ2-5	TGTGCCAGCGGGCTAGCCGGAGAGACCCAGTACTTC	CASGLAGETQYF
TRBD2	-	TRBV9	TRBJ2-1	TGTGCCAGCAGCGTAGGGGAGGGCGTCATTGGCGAGCAGTTCTTC	CASSVGEGVIGEQFF
-	-	TRBV4-1	TRBJ2-7	TGCGCCAGCAGCCAATTGGGACGGGTCTACGAGCAGTACTTC	CASSQLGRVYEQYF
TRBD1	few	TRBV5-1	TRBJ2-5	TGCGCCAGCAGCTTGGAGGGACAGGGTTCAGAGACCCAGTACTTC	CASSLEGQGSETQYF
-	-	TRBV6-2/TRBV6-3	TRBJ2-7	TGTGCCAGCAGTTACTCGACGCACGAGCAGTACTTC	CASSYSTHEQYF
-	-	TRBV5-6	TRBJ2-1	TGTGCCAGCAGCTTGGATAGACGGTACTCCTACAATGAGCAGTTCTTC	CASSLDRRYSYNEQFF
-	few	TRBV4-3	TRBJ2-4	TGCGCCAGCAGCCAAGATTACAGGCAAGGGGCCAAAAACATTCAGTACTTC	CASSQDYRQGAKNIQYF
-	-	TRBV18	TRBJ1-2	TGTGCCAGCTCACCACGGGACCGAAACTATGGCTACACCTTC	CASSPRDRNYGYTF
-	-	TRBV5-1	TRBJ1-1	TGCGCCAGCAGACTCCAGAACACTGAAGCTTTCTTT	CASRLQNTEAFF
TRBD1	-	TRBV15	TRBJ1-6	TGTGCCACACGAACTGGGACAGGGAGGAGTTCACCCCTCCACTTT	CATRTGTGRSSPLHF
TRBD2	many	TRBV5-1	TRBJ2-3	TGCGCCAGCAGCTTGGGGCAGCGGGGGAAAGATACGCAGTATTTT	CASSLGQRGKDTQYF
TRBD2	-	TRBV6-5	TRBJ2-3	TGTGCCAGCAGTTACAGGCGGGAGACGGGCACAGATACGCAGTATTTT	CASSYRRETGTDTQYF
-	-	TRBV6-2/TRBV6-3	TRBJ1-2	TGTGCCAGCGGTGAGGGCAAGCCTGCTGATGGCTACACCTTC	CASGEGKPADGYTF
TRBD2	few	TRBV12-3/TRBV12-4	TRBJ2-5	TGTGCCAGCAGTTATCGACTAGCGGGGGGCTGGGGGGAGACCCAGTACTTC	CASSYRLAGGWGETQYF
-	-	TRBV20-1	TRBJ2-1	TGCAGTGCTTTGTCCGTGGAGCAGTTCTTC	CSALSVEQFF
-	-	TRBV6-5	TRBJ2-5	TGTGCCAGCAGTTGGTCGTGGACCCCGAACGGGAAGACCCAGTACTTC	CASSWSWTPNGKTQYF
-	-	TRBV12-3/TRBV12-4	TRBJ1-5	TGTGCCAGCAGCCGAGAGGGGAATCAGCCCCAGCATTTT	CASSREGNQPQHF
-	few	TRBV21-1	TRBJ2-1	TGTGCCAGCAGCACCGGGACTAGCGAATACAATGAGCAGTTCTTC	CASSTGTSEYNEQFF
-	-	TRBV5-1	TRBJ2-3	TGCGCCAGCAGCTTAGGGCACACCACAGATACGCAGTATTTT	CASSLGHTTDTQYF
TRBD1	few	TRBV5-4	TRBJ1-4	TGTGCCAGCAGCCGGGACAGGGGACGGGAAAAACTGTTTTTT	CASSRDRGREKLFF
-	many	TRBV6-6	TRBJ1-2	TGTGCCAGCAGTCCGGCCACCTATGGCTACACCTTC	CASSPATYGYTF
TRBD1	few	TRBV25-1	TRBJ1-4	TGTGCCAGTACAGGGGTGGGTAATGAAAAACTGTTTTTT	CASTGVGNEKLFF
-	few	TRBV14	TRBJ1-1	TGTGCCAGCAGCTCACTTGGAGAGGGGCATGACATGGGCACTGAAGCTTTCTTT	CASSSLGEGHDMGTEAFF
-	few	TRBV5-6	TRBJ1-1	TGTGCCAGCAGCTTGCCGGTAAACACTGAAGCTTTCTTT	CASSLPVNTEAFF
TRBD1	many	TRBV12-3/TRBV12-4	TRBJ1-4	TGTGCCAGCAGCCGGGACAGGGCAACTAATGAAAAACTGTTTTTT	CASSRDRATNEKLFF
TRBD2	many	TRBV6-4	TRBJ2-3	TGTGCCAGCAGTGACGGGGCGGGGGGCACAGATACGCAGTATTTT	CASSDGAGGTDTQYF
-	many	TRBV18	TRBJ2-1	TGTGCCAGCTCACCGGCAGCGGAGTACAATGAGCAGTTCTTC	CASSPAAEYNEQFF
-	few	TRBV18	TRBJ2-3	TGTGCCAGCTCACACCGGGACACAGATACGCAGTATTTT	CASSHRDTDTQYF
-	few	TRBV6-5	TRBJ2-2	TGTGCCAGCAGTTATGCAGTCGGGGAGCTGTTTTTT	CASSYAVGELFF
-	many	TRBV5-1	TRBJ2-1	TGCGCCAGCAGCTTGGTCGGGGGCCGTGGCAATGAGCAGTTCTTC	CASSLVGGRGNEQFF